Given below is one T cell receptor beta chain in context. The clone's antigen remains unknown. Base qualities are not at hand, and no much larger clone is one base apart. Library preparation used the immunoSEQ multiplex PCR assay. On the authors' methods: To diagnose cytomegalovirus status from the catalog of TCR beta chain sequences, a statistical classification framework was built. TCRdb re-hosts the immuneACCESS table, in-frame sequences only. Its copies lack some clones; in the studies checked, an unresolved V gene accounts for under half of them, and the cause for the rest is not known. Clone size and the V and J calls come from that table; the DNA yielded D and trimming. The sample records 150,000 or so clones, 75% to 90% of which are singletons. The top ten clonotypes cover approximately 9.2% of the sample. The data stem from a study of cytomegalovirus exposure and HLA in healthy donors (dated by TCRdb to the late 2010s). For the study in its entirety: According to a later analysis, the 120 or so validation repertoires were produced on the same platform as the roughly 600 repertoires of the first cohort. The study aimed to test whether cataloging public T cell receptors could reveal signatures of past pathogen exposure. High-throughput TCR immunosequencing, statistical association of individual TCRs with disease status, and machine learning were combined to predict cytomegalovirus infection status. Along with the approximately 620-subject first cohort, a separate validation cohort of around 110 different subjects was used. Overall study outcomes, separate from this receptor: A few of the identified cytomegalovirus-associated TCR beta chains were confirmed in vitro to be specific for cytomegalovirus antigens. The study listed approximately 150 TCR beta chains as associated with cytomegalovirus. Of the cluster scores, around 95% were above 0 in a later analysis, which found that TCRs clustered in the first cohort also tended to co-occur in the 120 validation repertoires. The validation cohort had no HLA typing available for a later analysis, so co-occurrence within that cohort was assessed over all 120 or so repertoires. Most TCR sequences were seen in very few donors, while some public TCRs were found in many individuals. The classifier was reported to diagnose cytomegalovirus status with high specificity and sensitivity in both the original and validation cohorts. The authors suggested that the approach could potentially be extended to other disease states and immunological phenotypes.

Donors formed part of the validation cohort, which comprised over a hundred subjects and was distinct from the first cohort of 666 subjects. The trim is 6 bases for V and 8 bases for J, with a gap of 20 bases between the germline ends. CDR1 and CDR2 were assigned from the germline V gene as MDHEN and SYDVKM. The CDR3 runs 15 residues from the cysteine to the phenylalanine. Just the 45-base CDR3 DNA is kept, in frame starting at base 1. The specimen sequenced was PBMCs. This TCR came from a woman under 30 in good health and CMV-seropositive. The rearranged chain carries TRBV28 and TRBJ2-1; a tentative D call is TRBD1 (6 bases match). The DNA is TGTGCCAGCAGCGACACGTGGGGGCGTAATCATGAGCAGTTCTTC. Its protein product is CASSDTWGRNHEQFF.